The rows below give T cell receptor beta chains drawn from one sample of a study of T-cell reconstitution after alpha-beta-depleted transplantation in children. TCRdb redid the calling of the PCR reads with MiXCR, one entry per CDR3 protein. The repertoire holds 200,000 to 250,000 distinct CDR3 sequences, with roughly a tenth as singletons. Material: PBMCs from the stem cell graft donor, obtained from the stem cell graft. The origin of the receptors is a human donor who donated a stem cell graft to a child with acute lymphoblastic leukemia. CDR3s include the opening cysteine and the closing phenylalanine or tryptophan.

TRBJ1-1	TRBV27	CASSLGGARTEAFF
TRBJ2-7	TRBV27	CASSLGTPIYEQYF
TRBJ1-6	TRBV7-9	CASSLTGSPLHF
TRBJ2-1	TRBV7-2	CASRHGSRPSSYNEQFF
TRBJ2-1	TRBV6-2/TRBV6-3	CASSYIGDTEQFF
TRBJ2-5	TRBV6-2/TRBV6-3	CASSFRHFSQETQYF
TRBJ1-2	TRBV20-1	CSATHGTGVYGYTF
TRBJ2-7	TRBV3-1	CASSQMVDYEQYF
TRBJ2-3	TRBV5-1	CASSFGDRDKDTQYF
TRBJ2-2	TRBV15	CATSRELIGWTNTGELFF
TRBJ1-6	TRBV14	CASSQQDSAHGPLHF
TRBJ2-2	TRBV3-1	CASSLRNFQLGGELFF
TRBJ1-1	TRBV20-1	CSARDRWSTEAFF
TRBJ1-1	TRBV7-9	CASSSARGAVEAFF
TRBJ1-5	TRBV27	CASSSPSTGANQPQHF
TRBJ1-1	TRBV27	CASSPTTGTNTGAFF
TRBJ2-7	TRBV5-1	CASSLIASGGGRNYEQYF
TRBJ2-7	TRBV2	CASTPGGLPYEQYF
TRBJ2-7	TRBV5-1	CASSLSSGGYYEQYF
TRBJ1-1	TRBV6-2/TRBV6-3	CASRPSRGGNTEAFF
TRBJ2-5	TRBV7-2	CASSLQGQAIETQYF
TRBJ2-2	TRBV29-1	CSVGKAGGLAGELFF
TRBJ1-4	TRBV5-1	CASSSNRDGMKKLFF
TRBJ2-3	TRBV28	CASIAGLAGTDTQYF
TRBJ2-2	TRBV29-1	CSVGGGRRGLPNTGELFF
TRBJ2-1	TRBV6-2/TRBV6-3	CASSYNRDSRQFF
TRBJ2-1	TRBV6-4	CASSDPLAGGRNEQFF
TRBJ1-1	TRBV12-3/TRBV12-4	CASSLRPSTEAFF
TRBJ1-1	TRBV29-1	CSVEIGTAEAFF
TRBJ1-1	TRBV6-2/TRBV6-3	CASSHHPMAGRHEAFF
TRBJ1-2	TRBV6-5	CASSSGRRGYGYTF
TRBJ2-2	TRBV4-2	CASSQATSGQGRTGELFF
TRBJ1-6	TRBV6-5	CASRRDSAGSYNSPLHF
TRBJ1-2	TRBV7-2	CASSLAGTPSGYGYTF
TRBJ2-7	TRBV29-1	CSVDNRLAGANYEQYF
TRBJ2-5	TRBV30	CAWSYSGGFETQYF
TRBJ2-3	TRBV5-1	CASSLITSSDTQYF
TRBJ2-1	TRBV5-1	CASSLWSDEQFF
TRBJ1-4	TRBV24-1	CATSDSGGDEKLFF
TRBJ2-3	TRBV7-2	CASRQLSPFADTQYF
TRBJ2-1	TRBV6-1	CASTILRGGTGPTHQQFF
TRBJ2-5	TRBV27	CASRGGEGQETQYF
TRBJ2-1	TRBV7-6	CASSLGSYYEQFF
TRBJ2-7	TRBV12-3/TRBV12-4	CASSLGLGSHYEQYF
TRBJ2-5	TRBV15	CATSRTEQEGTQYF
TRBJ1-6	TRBV18	CASSPGARNSPLHF
TRBJ2-5	TRBV5-1	CATKRGATETQYF
TRBJ2-1	TRBV20-1	CSALKRTRNNEQFF
TRBJ1-1	TRBV30	CAWSPRQMNTEAFF
TRBJ1-2	TRBV10-1	CASSESATYGYTF
TRBJ2-3	TRBV5-4	CASSRGTTDTQYF